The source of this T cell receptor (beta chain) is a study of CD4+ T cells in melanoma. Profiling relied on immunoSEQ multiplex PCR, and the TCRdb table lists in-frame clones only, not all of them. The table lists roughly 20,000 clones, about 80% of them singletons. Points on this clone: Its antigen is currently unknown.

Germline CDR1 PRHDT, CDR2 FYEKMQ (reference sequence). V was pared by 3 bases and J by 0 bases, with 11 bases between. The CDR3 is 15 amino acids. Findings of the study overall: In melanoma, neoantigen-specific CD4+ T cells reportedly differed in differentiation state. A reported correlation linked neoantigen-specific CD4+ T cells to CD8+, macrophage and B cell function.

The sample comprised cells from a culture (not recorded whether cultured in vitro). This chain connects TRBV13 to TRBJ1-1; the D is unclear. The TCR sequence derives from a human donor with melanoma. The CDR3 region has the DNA TGTGCCAGCAGCTTCGGACCCCTCCTGAACACTGAAGCTTTCTTT. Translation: CASSFGPLLNTEAFF.